The 15 T cell receptor beta chains given below trace back to one sample, sequenced in a study of T cell repertoires in cytomegalovirus infection. No antigen has been assigned to these receptors. MiXCR was run by TCRdb on the reads, yielding one entry per CDR3 protein. The sample contains roughly 920,000 distinct CDR3 sequences, around 29% of which appear only once. The sample here was cultured CD8+ T cells from PBMCs, taken from culture after CMV antigen stimulation. These receptor sequences come from a human donor in good health (CMV status not recorded). Some clones in this sample may be carry-over from other donors' samples.

This clonotype appeared a few times. The chain combines TRBV6-1 with TRBJ2-2; the D is unclear. Deletions cut 3 bases from V and 7 bases from J, with 18 bases between. There are 16 residues in the CDR3. Germline CDR1 is MNHNS and CDR2 is SASEGT. The CDR3 sequence: CASSDRTDLQDGELFF. In DNA, the CDR3 is TGTGCCAGCAGTGATCGAACAGATCTGCAAGACGGGGAGCTGTTTTTT.

This clonotype was found a few times. The rearrangement uses TRBV7-4 and TRBJ2-7; D is possibly TRBD1 (6 bases). The CDR3 consists of 15 residues. V was pared by 5 bases and J by 2 bases, with 16 bases between. Germline V gene data show CDR1 as SGHVT and CDR2 as SQSDAQ. The CDR3 is CASSPPGTSTYEQYF. As DNA, the CDR3 is TGTGCCAGCAGCCCCCCCGGGACATCGACCTACGAGCAGTACTTC.

At least ten counts were recorded for this clonotype. The rearrangement uses TRBV7-8 and TRBJ2-7; 10 bases are a match to TRBD1. This CDR3 is 14 amino acids long. Germline CDR1 is SGHVS and CDR2 is FQNEAQ. V was clipped by 6 bases and J by 6 bases; unmatched bases: 8. CDR3 sequence reads: CASRNGQGGPEQYF. In DNA form, the CDR3 reads TGTGCCAGCAGGAACGGACAGGGGGGACCCGAGCAGTACTTC. The variable domain in full, with the rest retrieved from reference TRBV7-8 and TRBJ2-7, is GAGVSQSPRYKVAKRGQDVALRCDPISGHVSLFWYQQALGQGPEFLTYFQNEAQLDKSGLPSDRFFAERPEGSVSTLKIQRTQQEDSAVYLCASRNGQGGPEQYFGPGTRLTVT.

This clonotype was seen a few times. The chain has TRBV6-1 and TRBJ2-1; TRBD2 matches 8 bases. V shed 8 bases, J shed 8 bases, and the junction held 8 bases outside the gene matches. CDR1 and CDR2 (germline): MNHNS, SASEGT. This CDR3 comprises 13 residues. The CDR3 region has the DNA TGTGCCAGCGATGGAGCGGGGGCCTATGAGCAGTTCTTC. It yields the protein CASDGAGAYEQFF.

As to this clonotype: It may be a read error: a sequence one base away is much more abundant. V is TRBV7-2 and J is TRBJ2-1; no firm D call. V was shortened by 1 base and J by 11 bases, with 9 bases between the two germline ends. CDR1 is SGHTA and CDR2 is FQGNSA in the germline V gene. There are 12 residues in the CDR3. The CDR3 DNA is TGTGCCAGCAGCTTAGAGGTCATTAAGCAGTTCTTC. This gives the protein CASSLEVIKQFF. The full variable domain, in which reference TRBV7-2 and TRBJ2-1 provide the parts outside the CDR3, is GAGVSQSPSNKVTEKGKDVELRCDPISGHTALYWYRQSLGQGLEFLIYFQGNSAPDKSGLPSDRFSAERTGGSVSTLTIQRTQQEDSAVYLCASSLEVIKQFFGPGTRLTVL.

This chain uses TRBV7-6 with TRBJ2-5; tentatively, D is TRBD1 or TRBD2 (5 bases each). The germline CDR1 and CDR2 sequences are SGHVS and FNYEAQ. Trimming took 0 bases from V and 0 from J, leaving 8 bases between them. CDR3 size: 15 residues. The CDR3 is CASSLAWGNQETQYF. In DNA, the CDR3 is TGTGCCAGCAGCTTAGCGTGGGGGAACCAAGAGACCCAGTACTTC.

This clonotype was detected many times. The chain is built from TRBV6-6 and TRBJ2-7, with unresolved D. CDR1 MNHNY and CDR2 SVGAGI come from the germline V gene (reference sequence). The V end was cut by 0 bases, the J end by 3 bases, with 12 bases between. This CDR3 contains 15 residues. The CDR3 is CASSYSLGVSYEQYF. Here the CDR3 DNA reads TGTGCCAGCAGTTACTCTTTAGGCGTTAGCTACGAGCAGTACTTC.

This chain connects TRBV7-8 to TRBJ2-4; D remains unclear. Germline CDR1 reads SGHVS; CDR2 reads FQNEAQ. This CDR3 is built from 13 residues. V gave up 7 bases and J gave up 2 bases, with 9 bases separating them. CDR3 in amino acids: CASNPGPKNIQYF. CDR3 bases: TGTGCCAGCAACCCGGGTCCCAAAAACATTCAGTACTTC.

The sample holds a few counts of this clonotype. V and J are TRBV20-1 and TRBJ1-2; weak D call: TRBD1 (5 bases). Trimming cost V 2 bases and J 7 bases, with 17 bases left between them. The CDR3 is made up of 14 amino acids. CDR1 DFQATT and CDR2 SNEGSKA come from the germline V gene (reference sequence). CDR3 coding DNA: TGCAGTGCTAGAAGTGAAAAGGGGCCTGGTGGCTACACCTTC. Translating gives CSARSEKGPGGYTF.

V gene TRBV19 combines with J gene TRBJ2-6; D is undetermined. Germline V gene sequence: CDR1 LNHDA, CDR2 SQIVND (reference sequence). V was cut by 3 bases and J by 1 base, with 13 bases left in between. The CDR3 sequence is 17 residues long. For the CDR3, the DNA is TGTGCCAGTAGTATTGTCTCGGTAGGGTCTGGGGCCAACGTCCTGACTTTC. As protein: CASSIVSVGSGANVLTF.

With regard to this clonotype: One end of the junction fails to match germline, which may point to a read error. This sequence joins TRBV7-6 and TRBJ2-1, with 7 bases aligning to TRBD2. The CDR3 covers 18 residues. Germline CDR1 reads SGHVS; CDR2 reads FNYEAQ. The DNA of the CDR3 is TGTGCTAGCAGCTTAGCGGGTGGACCGGGAAGCTCCTACAATGAGCAGTTCTTC. Its protein is CASSLAGGPGSSYNEQFF.

A note on this clonotype: The junction does not match germline at one end; this may be a read error. The chain links TRBV28 to TRBJ2-2; 13 bases line up with TRBD2. In germline, CDR1 is MDHEN, CDR2 SYDVKM. This CDR3 has 16 amino acids. For the CDR3, the DNA is TGTGCCAGCAACCCACTAGCGGGGGGGCTAACCGGGAAGCTGTTTTTT. Its protein product is CASNPLAGGLTGKLFF.

This clonotype has a handful of counts. The chain carries TRBV19 and TRBJ2-2; possibly TRBD1 or TRBD2 for D (5 bases each). V shed 2 bases and J shed 3 bases, with 13 bases lying between them. Germline V gives CDR1 LNHDA, CDR2 SQIVND (reference sequence). The CDR3 length is 16 residues. Written as DNA, the CDR3 is TGTGCCAGTAGTATATTCGGGGCGGCCTACACCGGGGAGCTGTTTTTT. It yields the protein CASSIFGAAYTGELFF. Together with reference TRBV19 and TRBJ2-2, the CDR3 gives the full variable domain: DGGITQSPKYLFRKEGQNVTLSCEQNLNHDAMYWYRQDPGQGLRLIYYSQIVNDFQKGDIAEGYSVSREKKESFPLTVTSAQKNPTAFYLCASSIFGAAYTGELFFGEGSRLTVL.

This clonotype was seen more than once but under ten times. The chain links TRBV6-5 to TRBJ1-2; D is undetermined. The CDR3 contains 16 residues. Germline loops: CDR1 MNHEY, CDR2 SVGAGI. V was trimmed by 0 bases and J by 1 base, leaving 12 bases between them. The CDR3 is CASSYSPSGLNYGYTF. DNA of the CDR3: TGTGCCAGCAGTTACTCTCCGTCAGGCCTTAACTATGGCTACACCTTC.

In this sample, this clonotype turned up many times. This chain uses TRBV6-6 with TRBJ2-3; 7 nucleotides line up with TRBD2. The V and J ends lost 2 bases and 2 bases, in that order; junction bases with no gene match: 4. The length of the CDR3 is 15 residues. Per the germline V gene, CDR1 is MNHNY and CDR2 is SVGAGI (reference sequence). CDR3 amino acids: CASSYGRGSTDTQYF. CDR3 nucleotide sequence: TGTGCCAGCAGTTACGGGCGGGGGTCCACAGATACGCAGTATTTT.